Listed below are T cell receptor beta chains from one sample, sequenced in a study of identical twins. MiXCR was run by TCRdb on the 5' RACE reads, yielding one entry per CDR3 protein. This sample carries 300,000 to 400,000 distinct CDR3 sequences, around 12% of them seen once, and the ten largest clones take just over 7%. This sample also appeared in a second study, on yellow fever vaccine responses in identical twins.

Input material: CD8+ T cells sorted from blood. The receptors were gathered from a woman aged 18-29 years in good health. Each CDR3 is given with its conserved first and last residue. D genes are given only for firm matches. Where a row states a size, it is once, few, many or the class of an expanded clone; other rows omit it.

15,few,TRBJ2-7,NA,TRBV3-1,CASSQGTSGGYEQYF,TGTGCCAGCAGCCAAGGTACAAGCGGAGGCTACGAGCAGTACTTC
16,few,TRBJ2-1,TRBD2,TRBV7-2,CASSDQTSGGANEQFF,TGTGCCAGCAGCGACCAAACTAGCGGGGGGGCCAATGAGCAGTTCTTC
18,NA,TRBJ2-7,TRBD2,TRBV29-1,CSVVGRGTSDLLAYEQYF,TGCAGCGTTGTGGGAAGGGGGACTAGCGACCTCCTTGCCTACGAGCAGTACTTC
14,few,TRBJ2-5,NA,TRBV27,CASSLSRGEETQYF,TGTGCCAGCAGTTTATCCAGGGGGGAGGAGACCCAGTACTTC
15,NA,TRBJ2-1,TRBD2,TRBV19,CASSSLAASYNEQFF,TGTGCCAGTAGTTCACTAGCGGCTTCCTACAATGAGCAGTTCTTC
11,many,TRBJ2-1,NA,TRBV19,CASSNYNEQFF,TGTGCCAGTAGTAACTACAATGAGCAGTTCTTC
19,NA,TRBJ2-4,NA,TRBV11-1,CASSSWEQTEAGAKNIQYF,TGTGCCAGCAGCTCGTGGGAACAGACCGAAGCAGGAGCCAAAAACATTCAGTACTTC
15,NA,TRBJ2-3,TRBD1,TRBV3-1,CASRKDRGRSDTQYF,TGTGCCAGCAGGAAAGACAGGGGGCGATCGGATACGCAGTATTTT
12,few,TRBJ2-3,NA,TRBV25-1,CASSEWEDTQYF,TGTGCCAGCAGTGAATGGGAAGATACGCAGTATTTT
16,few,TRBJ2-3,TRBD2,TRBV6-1,CASSERPSGRRDTQYF,TGTGCCAGCAGTGAAAGGCCCAGCGGGAGACGAGATACGCAGTATTTT
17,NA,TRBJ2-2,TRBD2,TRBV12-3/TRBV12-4,CASRGTSGSPSSGELFF,TGTGCCAGCAGAGGGACCAGCGGGAGTCCCTCGTCCGGGGAGCTGTTTTTT
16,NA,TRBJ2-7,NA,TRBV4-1,CASSHERGMATYEQYF,TGCGCCAGCAGCCATGAGAGGGGGATGGCGACCTACGAGCAGTACTTC
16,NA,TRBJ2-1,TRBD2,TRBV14,CASSPLLAGGHNEQFF,TGTGCCAGCAGCCCCCTACTAGCGGGGGGACACAATGAGCAGTTCTTC
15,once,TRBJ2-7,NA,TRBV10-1,CASSVQTAILDEQYF,TGCGCCAGCAGTGTGCAAACTGCGATCTTGGACGAGCAGTACTTC
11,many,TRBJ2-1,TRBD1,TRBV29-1,CSVVWGQEQFF,TGCAGCGTTGTGTGGGGACAGGAGCAGTTCTTC
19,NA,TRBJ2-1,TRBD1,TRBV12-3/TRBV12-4,CASSLGILGRDRGWNEQFF,TGTGCCAGCAGTTTAGGAATATTGGGCCGGGACAGGGGGTGGAATGAGCAGTTCTTC
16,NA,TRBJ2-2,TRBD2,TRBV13,CASSPRLAGVTGELFF,TGTGCCAGCAGCCCTCGACTAGCGGGTGTGACCGGGGAGCTGTTTTTT
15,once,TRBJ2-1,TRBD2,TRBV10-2,CASSGLLAGNNEQFF,TGCGCCAGCAGTGGGCTGCTAGCGGGCAACAATGAGCAGTTCTTC
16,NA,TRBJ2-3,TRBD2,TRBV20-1,CSASGLAGRFTDTQYF,TGCAGTGCGAGTGGACTAGCGGGACGGTTCACAGATACGCAGTATTTT
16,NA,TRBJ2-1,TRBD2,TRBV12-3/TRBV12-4,CASSRELAGEHNEQFF,TGTGCCAGCAGTCGCGAACTAGCGGGGGAGCACAATGAGCAGTTCTTC
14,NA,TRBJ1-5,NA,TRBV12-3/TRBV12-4,CASSLDRINQPQHF,TGTGCCAGCAGTTTAGACAGGATCAATCAGCCCCAGCATTTT
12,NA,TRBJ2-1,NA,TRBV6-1,CASRSGLLEQFF,TGTGCCAGCAGGAGTGGGCTCCTAGAGCAGTTCTTC
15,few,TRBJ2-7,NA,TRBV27,CASSLVSAPGYEQYF,TGTGCCAGCAGTTTAGTATCAGCTCCCGGGTACGAGCAGTACTTC
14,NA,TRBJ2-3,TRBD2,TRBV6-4,CASSAGLAGDTQYF,TGTGCCAGCAGTGCTGGACTAGCAGGAGATACGCAGTATTTT
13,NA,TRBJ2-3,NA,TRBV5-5,CASSPGITDTQYF,TGTGCCAGCAGCCCTGGGATCACAGATACGCAGTATTTT
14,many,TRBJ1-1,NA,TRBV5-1,CASSADRMNTEAFF,TGCGCCAGCAGCGCGGACAGAATGAACACTGAAGCTTTCTTT
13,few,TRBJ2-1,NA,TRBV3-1,CASSPGAGNEQFF,TGTGCCAGCAGTCCGGGAGCGGGCAATGAGCAGTTCTTC
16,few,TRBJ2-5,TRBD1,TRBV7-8,CASSSPYSTGEETQYF,TGTGCCAGCAGCTCACCGTATTCCACAGGGGAAGAGACCCAGTACTTC
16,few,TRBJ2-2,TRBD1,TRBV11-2,CASSLLGTGVTGELFF,TGTGCCAGCAGCTTACTCGGGACAGGGGTTACCGGGGAGCTGTTTTTT
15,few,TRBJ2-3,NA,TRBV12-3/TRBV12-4,CASSETNHPADTQYF,TGTGCCAGCAGTGAGACTAACCACCCCGCGGATACGCAGTATTTT
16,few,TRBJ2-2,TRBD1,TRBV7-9,CASNPFGDRDTGELFF,TGTGCCAGCAACCCGTTCGGGGACAGAGACACCGGGGAGCTGTTTTTT
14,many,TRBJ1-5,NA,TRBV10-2,CASSEGREVQPQHF,TGCGCCAGCAGTGAGGGCAGGGAGGTTCAGCCCCAGCATTTT
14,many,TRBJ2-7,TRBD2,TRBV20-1,CSARDKRDPYEQYF,TGCAGTGCTAGAGATAAGCGGGACCCCTACGAGCAGTACTTC
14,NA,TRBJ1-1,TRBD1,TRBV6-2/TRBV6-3,CASSYSQGATEAFF,TGTGCCAGCAGTTACTCGCAGGGGGCTACTGAAGCTTTCTTT
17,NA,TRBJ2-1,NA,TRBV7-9,CASSPWDRGGSYNEQFF,TGTGCCAGCAGCCCATGGGACCGGGGTGGTTCCTACAATGAGCAGTTCTTC
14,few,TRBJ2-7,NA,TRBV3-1,CASSPGRTSYEQYF,TGTGCCAGCAGCCCCGGAAGGACCTCCTACGAGCAGTACTTC
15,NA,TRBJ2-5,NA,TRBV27,CASSLEGTLVETQYF,TGTGCCAGCAGTTTAGAGGGGACCCTAGTGGAGACCCAGTACTTC
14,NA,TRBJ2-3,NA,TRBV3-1,CASMETGRTDTQYF,TGTGCCAGCATGGAGACAGGGAGGACAGATACGCAGTATTTT
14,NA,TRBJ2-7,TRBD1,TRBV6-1,CASSLGQASYEQYF,TGTGCCAGCAGTCTCGGACAGGCGTCATACGAGCAGTACTTC
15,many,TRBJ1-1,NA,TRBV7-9,CASSLARGLNTEAFF,TGTGCCAGCAGCTTAGCGCGAGGCTTGAACACTGAAGCTTTCTTT
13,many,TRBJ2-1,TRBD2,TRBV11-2,CASSRGLADEQFF,TGTGCCAGCAGCCGGGGACTAGCCGATGAGCAGTTCTTC
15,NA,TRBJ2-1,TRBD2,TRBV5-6,CASSALGGEYNEQFF,TGTGCCAGCAGTGCGCTTGGGGGGGAGTACAATGAGCAGTTCTTC
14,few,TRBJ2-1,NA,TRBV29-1,CSVEGLEKYNEQFF,TGCAGCGTTGAAGGACTAGAGAAGTACAATGAGCAGTTCTTC
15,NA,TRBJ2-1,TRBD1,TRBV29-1,CSVELGQGGRNEQFF,TGCAGCGTTGAATTGGGACAGGGGGGAAGGAATGAGCAGTTCTTC
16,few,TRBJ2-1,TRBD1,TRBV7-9,CASSSGRTGTGNEQFF,TGTGCCAGCAGCTCAGGGAGGACAGGGACGGGGAATGAGCAGTTCTTC
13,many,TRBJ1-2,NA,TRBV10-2,CASRSTVDYGYTF,TGCGCCAGCAGGTCGACCGTCGACTATGGCTACACCTTC
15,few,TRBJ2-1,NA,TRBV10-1,CASSRDLSSYNEQFF,TGCGCCAGCAGCCGGGACTTGAGCTCCTACAATGAGCAGTTCTTC
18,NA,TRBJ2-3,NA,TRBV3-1,CASSQEDGAGTSTDTQYF,TGTGCCAGCAGCCAAGAGGATGGGGCGGGGACGAGCACAGATACGCAGTATTTT
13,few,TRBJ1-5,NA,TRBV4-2,CASSHDNNQPQHF,TGTGCCAGCAGCCATGACAACAATCAGCCCCAGCATTTT
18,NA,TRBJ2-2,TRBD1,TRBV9,CASSVERVRQGATGELFF,TGTGCCAGCAGCGTAGAGAGGGTGAGGCAGGGGGCGACCGGGGAGCTGTTTTTT
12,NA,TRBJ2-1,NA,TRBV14,CASSSFVDEQFF,TGTGCCAGCAGCTCCTTCGTGGATGAGCAGTTCTTC
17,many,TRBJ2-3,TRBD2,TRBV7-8,CASSPPPSGRAGDTQYF,TGTGCCAGCAGCCCTCCCCCCAGCGGGAGGGCCGGAGATACGCAGTATTTT
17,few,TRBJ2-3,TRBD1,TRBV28,CASSLRFGQDSTDTQYF,TGTGCCAGCAGTTTACGGTTCGGACAGGATAGCACAGATACGCAGTATTTT
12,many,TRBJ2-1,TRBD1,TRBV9,CASSGQGYEQFF,TGTGCCAGCAGCGGACAGGGCTATGAGCAGTTCTTC
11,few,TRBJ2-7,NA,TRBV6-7,CASLRGLEQYF,TGTGCCAGTTTACGGGGTCTCGAGCAGTACTTC
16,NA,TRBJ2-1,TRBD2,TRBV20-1,CSARVLLAGVENEQFF,TGCAGTGCTAGAGTCTTGCTAGCGGGAGTAGAAAATGAGCAGTTCTTC
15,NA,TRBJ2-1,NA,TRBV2,CAPRPDSTLYNEQFF,TGTGCTCCAAGGCCCGACAGCACCCTCTACAATGAGCAGTTCTTC
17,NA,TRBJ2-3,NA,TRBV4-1,CASSQDGYPGSTDTQYF,TGCGCCAGCAGCCAAGACGGGTATCCAGGAAGCACAGATACGCAGTATTTT
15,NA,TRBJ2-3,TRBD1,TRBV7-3,CASSLTGGFGDTQYF,TGTGCCAGCAGCTTGACAGGGGGCTTTGGAGATACGCAGTATTTT
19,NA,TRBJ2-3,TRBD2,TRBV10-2,CASGAGSGRKTTSTDTQYF,TGCGCCAGCGGTGCGGGTAGCGGGAGGAAAACCACTAGCACAGATACGCAGTATTTT